The sequence of this T cell receptor (beta chain) was determined in a study of PD-L1 blockade in urothelial cancer (dated by TCRdb to the late 2010s). As for the study more broadly: All patients started therapy in the mid-2010s and received atezolizumab 1,200 mg intravenously every 3 weeks. Durable clinical benefit was achieved by nine patients and was not achieved by 20 patients. In the same patients, whole exome sequencing and RNA sequencing of pretreatment tumors were performed in addition to TCR sequencing. Patients had an ECOG performance status of 0 or 1 and had received between 0 and 3 prior chemotherapy regimens. Pretreatment blood TCR-seq was available for twenty-nine patients, at least one posttreatment blood collection was obtained for 24 patients, and tumor TCR-seq was available for 24 patients. Pretreatment tumor samples, along with matched peripheral blood serially collected before and after atezolizumab treatment, were subjected to TCR sequencing. A median of around 150,000 T cells and 80,000 or so unique TCRs was obtained from blood samples, and a median clonality of 0.080 was observed. About 85% of the 29 patients were identified as males with urothelial cancer of bladder origin, and a prior smoking history was reported by 18 of 29 patients. Blood samples were analyzed 3 weeks after the start of treatment (second dose) and 6 weeks after the start of treatment. Durable clinical benefit was defined as progression-free survival longer than 6 months, and TCR features were also tested against progression-free and overall survival. The study, an exploratory multi-omic analysis, examined somatic, immune and clinical correlates of response to PD-L1 blockade with atezolizumab in urothelial cancer.

This clone was found a few times. Its antigen remains undetermined. No base qualities exist here, and no much larger clone lies one base off it. The CDR1 and CDR2 encoded by the germline V gene (reference sequence) are SGHNT and YYREEE. The germline V and J ends show losses of 4 bases and 3 bases respectively, and no gene match explains 9 bases of the junction. Reading from cysteine to phenylalanine, the CDR3 counts 15 amino acids. The sequence is cut down to CDR3 DNA, 45 bases in frame from base 1. To estimate absolute template abundance from read counts, synthetic TCR analog templates were spiked into each PCR. Using the immunoSEQ assay, TCRbeta CDR3 regions were amplified from genomic DNA with bias-controlled V and J gene primers. Rearranged TCRbeta segments were sequenced at approximately 20X coverage. The original methods were these. Sequencing errors were corrected by clustering, and CDR3s were annotated against IMGT so that V, D and J genes could be assigned. Out-of-frame and stop-codon sequences were excluded, and only productive TCRbeta rearrangements were used in downstream analyses. To compute clonality, Shannon entropy was normalized by the log of the number of unique productive sequences and then subtracted from one. Fisher's exact test with Benjamini-Hochberg correction, at a threshold of adjusted p below 0.01, was used to find clones that differed between time points or between blood and tumor. In TCRdb, the immuneACCESS table is reduced to in-frame sequences with V and J assigned. These tables do not hold every clone; where another copy was compared, an unresolved V gene accounts for under half, and the others remain unexplained. That table is the source of V, J and clone size, and D and trimming were worked out from the DNA. This sample gives about 24,000 clones in total; 87% of them show up just once. The ten largest clones take up approximately 3% of the sample.

Findings and caveats that apply to the study as a whole: Greater expansion of tumor-associated TCR clones in peripheral blood 3 weeks after the start of treatment was observed in patients with durable benefit (n of about 20, p = 0.022). A pretreatment peripheral blood TCR clonality below the median was linked to improved progression-free and overall survival. Because the sample size was small (n of about 29) and many exploratory analyses were performed, the results are intended to be hypothesis-generating.

The cohort included about 30 patients with locally advanced or metastatic urothelial carcinoma who were treated at Memorial Sloan Kettering on a trial protocol. Peripheral blood mononuclear cells were collected pretreatment and during treatment, at between 1 and 8 total time points per patient. The Qiagen DNeasy Blood extraction kit was used to purify genomic DNA from total PBMCs and tumor samples. PBMCs were collected pretreatment and during treatment and were isolated and stored as previously described. The chain is assembled from TRBV5-4 and TRBJ1-2; 7 central nucleotides agree with TRBD1. The TCR was taken from a man aged 45 to 65 with urothelial cancer. Sequencing was performed on PBMCs, taken around atezolizumab (anti-PD-L1) treatment. The CDR3 reads as follows: CASSPRTGSDYGYTF. The DNA sequence reads TGTGCCAGCAGCCCGCGGACAGGATCTGACTATGGCTACACCTTC.